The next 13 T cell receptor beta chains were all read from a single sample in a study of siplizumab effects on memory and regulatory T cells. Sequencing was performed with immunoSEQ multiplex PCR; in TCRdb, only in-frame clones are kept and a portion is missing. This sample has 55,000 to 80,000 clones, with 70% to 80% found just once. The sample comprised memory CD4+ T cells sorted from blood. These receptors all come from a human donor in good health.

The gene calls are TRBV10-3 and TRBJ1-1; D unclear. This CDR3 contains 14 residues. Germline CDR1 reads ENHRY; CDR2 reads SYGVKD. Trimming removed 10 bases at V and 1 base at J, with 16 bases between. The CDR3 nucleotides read TGTGCCACCGCCCTGGGATTCCCGAACACTGAAGCTTTCTTT. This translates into CATALGFPNTEAFF.

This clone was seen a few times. The CDR3 region is CARRDGTSYGYTF. CDR3 nucleotide sequence: TGTGCCAGAAGAGACGGAACCTCCTATGGCTACACCTTC. V is TRBV6-1 and J is TRBJ1-2, with unresolved D. This CDR3 comprises 13 residues. Trimming cost V 9 bases and J 4 bases, with 15 bases left between them. Germline-derived CDR1 and CDR2 are MNHNS and SASEGT.

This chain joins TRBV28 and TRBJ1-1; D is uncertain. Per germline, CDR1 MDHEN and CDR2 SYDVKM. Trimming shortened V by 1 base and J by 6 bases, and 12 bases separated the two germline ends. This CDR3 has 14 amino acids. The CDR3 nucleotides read TGTGCCAGCAGTTTATACTCGGGGAGCCCTGAAGCTTTCTTT. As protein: CASSLYSGSPEAFF. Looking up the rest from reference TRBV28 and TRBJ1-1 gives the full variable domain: DVKVTQSSRYLVKRTGEKVFLECVQDMDHENMFWYRQDPGLGLRLIYFSYDVKMKEKGDIPEGYSVSREKKERFSLILESASTNQTSMYLCASSLYSGSPEAFFGQGTRLTVV.

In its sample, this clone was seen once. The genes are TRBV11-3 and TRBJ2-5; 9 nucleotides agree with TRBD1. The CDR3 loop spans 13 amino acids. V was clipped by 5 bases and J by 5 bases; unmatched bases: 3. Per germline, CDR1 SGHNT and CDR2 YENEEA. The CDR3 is CASSPDRGETQYF. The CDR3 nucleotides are TGTGCCAGCAGCCCAGACAGGGGGGAGACCCAGTACTTC. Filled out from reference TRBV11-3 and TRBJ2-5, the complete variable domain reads EAGVVQSPRYKIIEKKQPVAFWCNPISGHNTLYWYLQNLGQGPELLIRYENEEAVDDSQLPKDRFSAERLKGVDSTLKIQPAELGDSAVYLCASSPDRGETQYFGPGTRLLVL.

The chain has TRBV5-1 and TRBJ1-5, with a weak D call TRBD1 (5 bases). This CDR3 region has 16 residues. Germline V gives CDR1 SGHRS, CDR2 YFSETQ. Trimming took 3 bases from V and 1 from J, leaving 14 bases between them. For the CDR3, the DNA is TGCGCCAGCAGCTCGGGACCTCAGGGAAGCAATCAGCCCCAGCATTTT. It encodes CASSSGPQGSNQPQHF. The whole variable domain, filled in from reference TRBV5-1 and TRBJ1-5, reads KAGVTQTPRYLIKTRGQQVTLSCSPISGHRSVSWYQQTPGQGLQFLFEYFSETQRNKGNFPGRFSGRQFSNSRSEMNVSTLELGDSALYLCASSSGPQGSNQPQHFGDGTRLSIL.

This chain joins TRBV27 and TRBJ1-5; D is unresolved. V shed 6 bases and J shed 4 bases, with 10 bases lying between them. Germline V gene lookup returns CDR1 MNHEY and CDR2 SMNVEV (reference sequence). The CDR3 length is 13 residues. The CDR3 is CASRRTENQPQHF. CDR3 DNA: TGTGCCAGCAGGCGGACGGAGAATCAGCCCCAGCATTTT.

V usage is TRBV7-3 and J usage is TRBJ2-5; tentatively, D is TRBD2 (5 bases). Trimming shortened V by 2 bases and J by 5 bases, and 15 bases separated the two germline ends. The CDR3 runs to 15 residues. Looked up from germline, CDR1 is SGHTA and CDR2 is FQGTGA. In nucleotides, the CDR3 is TGTGCCAGCAGCTTATCGAGTTGGAGAGGGGAGACCCAGTACTTC. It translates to CASSLSSWRGETQYF.

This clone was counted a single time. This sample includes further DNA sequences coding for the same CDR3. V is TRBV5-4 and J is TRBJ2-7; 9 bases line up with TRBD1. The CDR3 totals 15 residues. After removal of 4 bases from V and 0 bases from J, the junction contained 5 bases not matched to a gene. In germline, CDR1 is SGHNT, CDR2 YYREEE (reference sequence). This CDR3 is CASSLRTGVSYEQYF. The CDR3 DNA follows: TGTGCCAGCAGCCTAAGGACAGGGGTCTCCTACGAGCAGTACTTC.

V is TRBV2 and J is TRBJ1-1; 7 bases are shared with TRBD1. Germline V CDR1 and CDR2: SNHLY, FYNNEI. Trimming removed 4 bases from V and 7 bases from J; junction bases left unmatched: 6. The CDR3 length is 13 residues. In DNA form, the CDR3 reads TGTGCCAGCAGTGTTCAGGGGGGCTATGAAGCTTTCTTT. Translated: CASSVQGGYEAFF. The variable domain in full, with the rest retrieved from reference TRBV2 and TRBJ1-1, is EPEVTQTPSHQVTQMGQEVILRCVPISNHLYFYWYRQILGQKVEFLVSFYNNEISEKSEIFDDQFSVERPDGSNFTLKIRSTKLEDSAMYFCASSVQGGYEAFFGQGTRLTVV.

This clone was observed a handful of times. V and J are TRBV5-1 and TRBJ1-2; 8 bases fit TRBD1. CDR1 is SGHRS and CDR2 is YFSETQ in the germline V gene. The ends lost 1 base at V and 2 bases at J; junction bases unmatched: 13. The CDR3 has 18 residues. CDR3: CASSLRFPYRQGNYGYTF. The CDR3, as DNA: TGCGCCAGCAGCTTGCGTTTCCCATACAGACAGGGGAACTATGGCTACACCTTC.

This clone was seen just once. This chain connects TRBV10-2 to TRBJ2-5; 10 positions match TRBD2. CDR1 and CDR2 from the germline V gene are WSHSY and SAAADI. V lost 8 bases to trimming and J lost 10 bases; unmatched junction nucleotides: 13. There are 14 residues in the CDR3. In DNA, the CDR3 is TGCGCCAGCTCTTCGGGAAGCGGGGGGGCGATCCAGTACTTC. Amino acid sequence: CASSSGSGGAIQYF.

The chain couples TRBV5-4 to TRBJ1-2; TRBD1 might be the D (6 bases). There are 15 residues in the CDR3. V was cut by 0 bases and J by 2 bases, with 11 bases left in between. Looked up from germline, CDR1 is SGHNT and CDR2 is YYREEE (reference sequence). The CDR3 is CASSLDRVRNYGYTF. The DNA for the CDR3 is TGTGCCAGCAGCTTGGACAGGGTTAGAAACTATGGCTACACCTTC.

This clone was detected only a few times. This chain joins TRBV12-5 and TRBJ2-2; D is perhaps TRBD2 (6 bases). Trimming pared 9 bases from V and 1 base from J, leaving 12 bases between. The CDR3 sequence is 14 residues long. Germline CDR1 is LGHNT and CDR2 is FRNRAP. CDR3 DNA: TGTGCTAGCGGGCGGGGCTTGAACACCGGGGAGCTGTTTTTT. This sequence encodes CASGRGLNTGELFF.